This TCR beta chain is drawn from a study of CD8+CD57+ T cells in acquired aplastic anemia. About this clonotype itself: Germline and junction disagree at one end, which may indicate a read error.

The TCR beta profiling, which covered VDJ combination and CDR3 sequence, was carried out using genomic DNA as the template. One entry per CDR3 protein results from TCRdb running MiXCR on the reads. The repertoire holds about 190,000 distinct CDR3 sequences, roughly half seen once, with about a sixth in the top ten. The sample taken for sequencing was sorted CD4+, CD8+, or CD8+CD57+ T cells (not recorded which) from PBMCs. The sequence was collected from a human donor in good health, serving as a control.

In nucleotides, the CDR3 is TGTGCCAGCAGTTCCTTTGTTGGTGTCAGGAACACCGGGGAGCTGTCTTGG. Amino acids: CASSSFVGVRNTGELSW. J is TRBJ2-2 and V is TRBV28, with D maybe TRBD2 (5 bases). The length of the CDR3 is 17 residues. Germline CDR1 MDHEN, CDR2 SYDVKM.